This T cell receptor beta chain comes out of a study of shared clonotypes between healthy human individuals. The V gene lost 6 bases and the J gene lost 4 bases, with 18 bases spanning the gap. The germline V gene has CDR1 MNHEY and CDR2 SVGAGI. This CDR3 has 15 amino acids. On this clone: What it binds is not known.

Assay used: immunoSEQ multiplex PCR; TCRdb lists only in-frame clones, some missing. The sample consists of roughly 2.4 million clones, nearly 97% of them appearing once. General study points: It was the non-shared clonotypes that had lower generation probabilities than clonotypes shared by all four donors. Sampling covered blood only; tissue repertoires likely differ.

This TCR came from a man aged 18 to 30 in good health. The specimen was naive CD4+ T cells sorted from blood. Specified subset: CD45RA+ positively selected. The J gene is TRBJ1-2, the V gene TRBV6-5; no firm D call. DNA for the CDR3: TGTGCCAGCAGCCCTTCTACACCAGGCGTCTATGGCTACACCTTC. Amino acid sequence: CASSPSTPGVYGYTF.